A single sample is the source of the 15 T cell receptor beta chains below, sequenced in a study of T cells in Graves' hyperthyroidism and ophthalmopathy. RNA transcripts served as the template for amplifying TCR beta CDR3 regions. The study used the HTBI primer set for a first-round RT-PCR of the TCR CDR3. TCRdb itself ran the multiplex PCR reads through MiXCR, one entry per CDR3 protein. This repertoire shows roughly 500,000 distinct CDR3 sequences, about half found once; its top ten account for under 20%. Sequenced input: peripheral blood or thyroid tissue (not recorded which). All receptors come from an adult woman with Graves' disease, either hyperthyroidism or ophthalmopathy (not recorded which).

V and J are TRBV6-1 and TRBJ1-5, with D perhaps matching TRBD1 (5 bases). The CDR3 runs 15 residues. V gave up 5 bases and J gave up 5 bases, with 16 bases separating them. From germline, CDR1 is MNHNS and CDR2 SASEGT. CDR3 DNA: TGTGCCAGCAGTTATCGTCCAGGGATTGATCAGCCCCAGCATTTT. It is translated as CASSYRPGIDQPQHF.

There are a few counts of this clonotype. The chain links TRBV13 to TRBJ2-7; 10 nucleotides line up with TRBD2. V shed 2 bases and J 4 bases; nucleotides not matched to a gene: 5. The CDR3 consists of 15 residues. Germline loops: CDR1 PRHDT, CDR2 FYEKMQ (reference sequence). The CDR3 nucleotides are TGTGCCAGCAGCTTACACCCTAGCGGGGGTTACGAGCAGTACTTC. It codes for CASSLHPSGGYEQYF.

This chain uses TRBV6-2 or TRBV6-3 with TRBJ2-5; TRBD2 aligns across 8 bases. The V segment lost 4 bases and the J segment 4 bases; nucleotides outside the gene matches: 8. Germline V gene data show CDR1 as MNHEY and CDR2 as SVGEGT. This CDR3 has 15 amino acids. In nucleotides, the CDR3 is TGTGCCAGCAGTTCCCAAGCGGGAGTATCAGAGACCCAGTACTTC. This translates into CASSSQAGVSETQYF.

Ten or more counts support this clonotype. This rearrangement joins TRBV5-5 to TRBJ2-7, with TRBD2 as a possible D gene (6 bases). Deletions cut 0 bases from V and 2 bases from J, with 15 bases between. The length of the CDR3 is 16 residues. Germline V CDR1 and CDR2: SGHKS, YYEKEE (reference sequence). The DNA of the CDR3 is TGTGCCAGCAGCTTGGCCCCCCTGGCGGGACCCTACGAGCAGTACTTC. Its protein product is CASSLAPLAGPYEQYF.

Many counts were recorded for this clonotype. This sequence joins TRBV7-9 and TRBJ2-6, with D hard to call. V shed 1 base and J shed 0 bases, with 4 bases lying between them. The V gene's germline CDR1 is SEHNR and CDR2 FQNEAQ (reference sequence). This CDR3 spans 15 amino acids. The CDR3 loop reads CASSLVRSGANVLTF. Written as DNA, the CDR3 is TGTGCCAGCAGCTTAGTGCGCTCTGGGGCCAACGTCCTGACTTTC.

Comment on this clonotype: An end of the junction differs from the germline gene, which may be a read error. The chain combines TRBV5-8 with TRBJ1-5; D is undetermined. From germline, CDR1 is SGHTS and CDR2 YDEGEE. There are 14 residues in the CDR3. As DNA, the CDR3 is TGTGCCAGCAGGCATGGGGTGGGCAATCAGCCCCGGCACTTT. It is translated as CASRHGVGNQPRHF.

The V gene is TRBV9, the J gene TRBJ1-2; the D gene is possibly TRBD1 (5 bases). The CDR3 consists of 14 residues. Germline V lookup: CDR1 SGDLS, CDR2 YYNGEE. V dropped 4 bases and J dropped 3 bases, with 13 bases sitting between them. The CDR3 DNA reads as TGTGCCAGCAGCACCGAGACAGCGCACTATGGCTACACCTTC. Translation: CASSTETAHYGYTF.

As for this clonotype: In this CDR3 the conserved last residue, phenylalanine or tryptophan, is missing, so a read error is likely. No DNA is shown, since the ends of the CDR3 on it are uncertain; the CDR3 is the one TCRdb lists. The rearrangement uses TRBV12-3 or TRBV12-4 and TRBJ2-2; TRBD1, as called in the table, went unchecked against the DNA. The CDR3 extends over 10 residues, inclusive of both ends. CDR3 residues: CASSLEGGWL.

The rearrangement links TRBV11-2 to TRBJ2-7, with 13 bases that match TRBD2. This CDR3 comprises 16 residues. Trimming cost V 5 bases and J 3 bases; bases outside gene matches: 7. The germline gives CDR1 SGHAT, CDR2 FQNNGV. The CDR3, as DNA: TGTGCCAGCAGCCGTACTAGCGGGAGGGCCCTCTACGAGCAGTACTTC. It yields the protein CASSRTSGRALYEQYF.

This chain links TRBV7-2 with TRBJ1-2; TRBD1 is a possible D gene (6 bases). Trimming removed 1 base from V and 7 bases from J, with 13 bases in between. The CDR3 has 14 amino acids. Per germline, CDR1 SGHTA and CDR2 FQGNSA. The CDR3 bases are TGTGCCAGCAGCTTAGTGGGGGCAATAGTTGGCTACACCTTC. This codes for CASSLVGAIVGYTF.

In this sample, this clonotype turned up many times. The chain uses TRBV12-3 or TRBV12-4 and TRBJ2-7; D is possibly TRBD1 (5 bases). CDR3 length equals 13 residues. V dropped 6 bases and J dropped 5 bases, with 14 bases sitting between them. This CDR3 is CASSPRVGHEQYF. Written as DNA, the CDR3 is TGTGCCAGCAGCCCCAGGGTAGGCCACGAGCAGTACTTC.

Comment on this clonotype: Given a much more abundant clone one base away, this may be a read error. The chain recombines TRBV9 with TRBJ2-7; weak D call: TRBD1 (7 bases). This CDR3 is 15 amino acids long. Per germline, CDR1 SGDLS and CDR2 YYNGEE. V lost 3 bases and J 5 bases, leaving 18 bases between the germline ends. For the CDR3, the DNA is TGTGCCAGCAGCGCAGGAGGGGGCGCGATCGACGAGCAGTACTTC. It codes for CASSAGGGAIDEQYF.

Points on this clonotype: A much larger clonotype is one base distant, so this may be a read error. The chain has TRBV7-9 and TRBJ2-7; 8 nucleotides match TRBD2. The CDR3 is 16 amino acids. The V gene's germline CDR1 is SEHNR and CDR2 FQNEAQ (reference sequence). The CDR3 bases are TGTGCCAGCAGCCCCATCGGTCGGGAGGGTTCCTACGAGCAGTGCTTC. This codes for CASSPIGREGSYEQCF.

The J gene is TRBJ1-5, the V gene TRBV6-1, with D possibly being TRBD1 (5 bases). V was clipped by 5 bases and J by 7 bases, with 15 bases between them. This CDR3 is 14 amino acids long. Germline V gives CDR1 MNHNS, CDR2 SASEGT. CDR3 nucleotide sequence: TGTGCCAGCAGTTACGGAGGGGAGGGGCAGCCCCAGCATTTT. Residues: CASSYGGEGQPQHF.

This clonotype was observed a handful of times. The rearrangement links TRBV10-3 to TRBJ2-7, with 10 positions matching TRBD2. The CDR3 is 16 residues long. Germline CDR1 is ENHRY and CDR2 is SYGVKD. The J segment lost 7 bases and the V segment lost 4 bases, leaving 13 bases of the junction unmatched. The CDR3: CAISAPLAGVSGEQYF. The CDR3 DNA is TGTGCCATCAGTGCTCCCCTAGCGGGAGTCTCGGGTGAGCAGTACTTC.